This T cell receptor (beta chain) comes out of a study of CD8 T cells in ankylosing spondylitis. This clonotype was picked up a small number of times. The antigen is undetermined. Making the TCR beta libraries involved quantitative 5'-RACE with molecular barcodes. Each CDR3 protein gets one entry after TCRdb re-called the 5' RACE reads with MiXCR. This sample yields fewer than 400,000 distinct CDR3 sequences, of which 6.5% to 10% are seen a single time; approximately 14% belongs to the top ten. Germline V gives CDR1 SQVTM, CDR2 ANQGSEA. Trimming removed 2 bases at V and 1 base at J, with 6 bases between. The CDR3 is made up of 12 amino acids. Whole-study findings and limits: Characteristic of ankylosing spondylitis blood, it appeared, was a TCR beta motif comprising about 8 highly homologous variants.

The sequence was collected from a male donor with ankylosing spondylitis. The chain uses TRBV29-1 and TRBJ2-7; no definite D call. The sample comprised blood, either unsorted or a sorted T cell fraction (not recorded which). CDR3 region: CSVEFPSYEQYF. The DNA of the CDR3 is TGCAGCGTTGAATTTCCGTCCTACGAGCAGTACTTC.